This T cell receptor beta chain was sequenced during a study of shared clonotypes between healthy human individuals (dated by TCRdb to 2019 to 2021). At the level of the whole study: Two women and a few men aged 18 to 49 years were included in the cohort. Per donor, three plates each were used for CD4 naive and CD4 memory, two for CD8 naive, and one for CD8 memory. To estimate repertoire size and how much clonotype sharing occurs between individuals, the study deeply sequenced the blood TCR repertoires of about 5 healthy adults. To increase sequencing depth and limit assay-specific biases, TCR repertoire library preparation and sequencing were carried out by different laboratories using diverse techniques. Each donor's leukapheresis produced roughly between roughly 0.85 and 9.5 billion PBMCs. General conclusions and limits of the study: Pairwise subsampling indicated that sequencing depth was expected to affect the degree of clonotype sharing among donors. Sampling was restricted to blood, and TCR repertoires in tissues likely differ from the TCR repertoires found in blood. Because the study included only a small number of donors, the genetic and exposure-history diversity represented was limited. Compared with non-shared clonotypes, the clonotypes found in all four sorted-subset donors had higher generation probabilities. Even with the large sequencing depth, rarefaction of the sorted-subset datasets indicated that sequencing was incomplete. Larger estimated clonotype richness was generally found for naive subsets than for memory subsets. Across a handful of donors, approximately 4.6% of naive CD4, 3.5% of naive CD8, about 2% of memory CD4, and 0.4% of memory CD8 clonotypes were shared.

Trimming costs V 7 bases and J 2 bases, and their ends lie 18 bases apart. The germline V gene supplies CDR1 SQVTM and CDR2 ANQGSEA. From the cysteine through the phenylalanine, the CDR3 covers 14 amino acids. Only the CDR3 region is kept as DNA, spanning 42 bases read in frame from base 1. A note on this clone: Its antigen target is currently unknown. No qualities accompany the bases; no much larger clone lies one base away.

Using the deep immunoSEQ assay, TCR CDR3 regions were amplified from genomic DNA by multiplex PCR. For each cell subset, the extracted genomic DNA was distributed evenly across all wells of several immunoSEQ 96-well plates, and each plate served as one replicate. For sorted subsets, about 200 ng genomic DNA, equal to tens of thousands of T cell genomes, was loaded into each replicate PCR. Purified libraries were measured with a Qubit 3.0 fluorometer, size-checked on a Bioanalyzer 2100, and measured again with the KAPA Library Quantification kit. A separate single-read 150-cycle Illumina NextSeq 550 flow cell was used to sequence each immunoSEQ 96-well plate. Per the original workflow: Because only junctional sequences without quality scores were contained in the immunoSEQ output, filtering matching that applied to full-length reads could not be performed. To assign V/J genes and CDR3, sequences were annotated against IMGT germline references using PyIR, a Python wrapper for IgBLAST v1.9. Reads with weak V/J assignments (E-value above 1e-6), missing CDR3, stop codons, out-of-frame junctions, or ambiguous translated residues were removed. V3J clonotypes were defined by identical inferred V gene, J gene, and CDR3 amino acid sequence. To compute the percentage overlap between repertoires, the number of shared unique clonotypes was divided by the size of the smaller repertoire. Richness of each repertoire was evaluated using RTK rarefaction, the Chao1 estimator, and Recon v2.1 estimates of unobserved clonotypes. OLGA was used to compute generation probabilities for all TCRbeta clonotypes that the gDNA method yielded from a handful of donors. TCRdb mirrors the immuneACCESS table, restricted to in-frame sequences. Some clones are absent from its copies; in checked studies, under half trace to an unresolved V gene, and the reason for the others is unknown. V, J and clone size were drawn from that table, and D and trimming were deduced from the DNA. This sample gives under 600,000 clones in total; 95% to 98% of them show up just once. The top ten clonotypes cover 0.3% of the sample.

CD8 naive samples consisted of CD45RO-negative cells that were positively selected for CCR7, yielding a CD45RA+CCR7+ population without TemRA cells. The donors were healthy, HIV-negative adults with no recently reported acute infections or vaccinations. Every donor was a Caucasian adult living in Nashville, Tennessee, USA. After blood collection by leukapheresis, PBMCs were isolated using Ficoll-Histopaque density gradient centrifugation and then cryopreserved in the vapor phase of liquid nitrogen. Purity and quantity of every magnetically sorted T cell population were checked by analytical flow cytometry. Genomic DNA was isolated from each sorted fraction and quantified by UV absorbance on a Nanodrop 2000c.

The source of this sequence is a man aged 25 to 40 in good health. The sequence is built from TRBV29-1 and TRBJ2-7; the D gene is perhaps TRBD1 or TRBD2, as each covers 6 bases. Source material: naive CD8+ T cells sorted from blood. The sample's cell subset or site label, decoded: CD45RA+CCR7+. The DNA sequence is as follows: TGCAGCGCTGTGTGGGGGGCGCAACCCTACGAGCAGTACTTC. It is translated as CSAVWGAQPYEQYF.